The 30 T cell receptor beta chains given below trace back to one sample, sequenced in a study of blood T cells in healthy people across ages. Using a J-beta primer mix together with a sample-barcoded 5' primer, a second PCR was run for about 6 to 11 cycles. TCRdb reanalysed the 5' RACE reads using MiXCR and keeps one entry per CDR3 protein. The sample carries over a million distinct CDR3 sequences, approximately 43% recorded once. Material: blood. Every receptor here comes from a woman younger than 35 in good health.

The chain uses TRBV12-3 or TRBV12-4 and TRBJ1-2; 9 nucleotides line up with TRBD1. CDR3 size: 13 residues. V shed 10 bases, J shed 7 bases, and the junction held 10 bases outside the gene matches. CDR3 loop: CATRTGGVIGYTF. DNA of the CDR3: TGTGCCACCCGCACAGGGGGCGTAATTGGCTACACCTTC.

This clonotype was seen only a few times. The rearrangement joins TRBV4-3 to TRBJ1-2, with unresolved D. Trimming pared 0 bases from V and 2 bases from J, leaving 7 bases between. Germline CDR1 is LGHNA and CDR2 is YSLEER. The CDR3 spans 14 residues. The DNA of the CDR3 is TGCGCCAGCAGCCAAGATTTACAGAACTATGGCTACACCTTC. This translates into CASSQDLQNYGYTF.

For the CDR3, the DNA is TGCGCCAGCAGCCAAGGCGCGGCTACCAGGTTCGATGAGCAGTTCTTC. As protein: CASSQGAATRFDEQFF. V and J are TRBV4-3 and TRBJ2-1; D uncertain. V lost 1 base and J lost 8, with 18 bases in between. The CDR3 has 16 amino acids. The germline gives CDR1 LGHNA, CDR2 YSLEER.

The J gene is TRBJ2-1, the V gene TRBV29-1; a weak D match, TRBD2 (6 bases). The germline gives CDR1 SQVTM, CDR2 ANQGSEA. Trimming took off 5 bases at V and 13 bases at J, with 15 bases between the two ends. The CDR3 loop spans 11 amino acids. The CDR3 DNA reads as TGCAGCGTTTTTTCCGGGAGCCGTCAGTTCTTC. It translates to CSVFSGSRQFF.

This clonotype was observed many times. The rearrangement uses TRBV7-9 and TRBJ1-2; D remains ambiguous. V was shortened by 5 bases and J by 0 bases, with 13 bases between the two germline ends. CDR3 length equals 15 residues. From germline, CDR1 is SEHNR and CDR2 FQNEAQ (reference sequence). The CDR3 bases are TGTGCCAGCAGCCCAGCAGGCGGCTCTAACTATGGCTACACCTTC. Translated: CASSPAGGSNYGYTF.

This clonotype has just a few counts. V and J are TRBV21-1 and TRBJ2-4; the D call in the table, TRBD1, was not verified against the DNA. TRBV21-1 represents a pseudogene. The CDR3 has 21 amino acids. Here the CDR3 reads CASSKAATAAVTGGSKNIQYF. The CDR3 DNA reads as TGTGCCAGCAGCAAAGCAGCGACGGCGGCTGTGACAGGGGGTTCCAAAAACATTCAGTACTTC.

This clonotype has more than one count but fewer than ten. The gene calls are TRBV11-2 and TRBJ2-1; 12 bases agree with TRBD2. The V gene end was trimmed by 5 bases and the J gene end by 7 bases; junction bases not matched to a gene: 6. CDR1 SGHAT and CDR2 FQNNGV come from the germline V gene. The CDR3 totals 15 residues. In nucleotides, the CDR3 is TGTGCCAGCAGCCTAGCGGGGGGGCTGAGTAATGAGCAGTTCTTC. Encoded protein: CASSLAGGLSNEQFF.

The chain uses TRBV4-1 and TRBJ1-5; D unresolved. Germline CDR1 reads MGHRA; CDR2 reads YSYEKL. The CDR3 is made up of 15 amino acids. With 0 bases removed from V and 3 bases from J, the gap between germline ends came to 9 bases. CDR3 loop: CASSQDTGINQPQHF. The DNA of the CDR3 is TGCGCCAGCAGCCAAGATACGGGAATCAATCAGCCCCAGCATTTT.

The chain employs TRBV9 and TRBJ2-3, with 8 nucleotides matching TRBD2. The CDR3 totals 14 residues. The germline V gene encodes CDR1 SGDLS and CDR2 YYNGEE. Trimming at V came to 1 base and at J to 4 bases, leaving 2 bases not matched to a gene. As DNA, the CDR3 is TGTGCCAGCAGCGTAAAGGGACTAGCAGATACGCAGTATTTT. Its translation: CASSVKGLADTQYF.

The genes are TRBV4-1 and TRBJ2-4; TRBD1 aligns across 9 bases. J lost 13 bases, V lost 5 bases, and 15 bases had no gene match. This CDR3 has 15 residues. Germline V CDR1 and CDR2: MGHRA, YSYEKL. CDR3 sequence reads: CASSAGTGYGGEQYF. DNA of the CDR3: TGCGCCAGCAGCGCAGGGACAGGGTATGGTGGGGAGCAGTACTTC.

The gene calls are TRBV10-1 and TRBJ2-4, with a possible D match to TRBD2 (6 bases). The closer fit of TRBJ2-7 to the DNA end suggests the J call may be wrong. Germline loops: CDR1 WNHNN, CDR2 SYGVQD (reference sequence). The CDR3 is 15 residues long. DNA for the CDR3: TGCGCCAGCAGTGAGGGAGGGGAACCCACCTACGAGCAGTACTTC. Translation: CASSEGGEPTYEQYF.

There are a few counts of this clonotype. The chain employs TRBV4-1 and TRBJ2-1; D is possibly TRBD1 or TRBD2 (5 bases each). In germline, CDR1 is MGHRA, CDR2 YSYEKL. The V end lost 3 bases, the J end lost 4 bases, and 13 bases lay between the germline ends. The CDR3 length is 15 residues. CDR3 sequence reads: CASSHSGTDYNEQFF. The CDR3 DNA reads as TGCGCCAGCAGCCATTCCGGGACGGATTACAATGAGCAGTTCTTC.

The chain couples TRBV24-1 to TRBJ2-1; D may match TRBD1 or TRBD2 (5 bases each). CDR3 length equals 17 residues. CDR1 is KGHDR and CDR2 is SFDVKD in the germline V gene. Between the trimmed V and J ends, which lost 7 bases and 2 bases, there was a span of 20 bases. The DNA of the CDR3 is TGTGCCACCAGCAGAACGTCCGGGACGGCCACCTACAATGAGCAGTTCTTC. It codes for CATSRTSGTATYNEQFF.

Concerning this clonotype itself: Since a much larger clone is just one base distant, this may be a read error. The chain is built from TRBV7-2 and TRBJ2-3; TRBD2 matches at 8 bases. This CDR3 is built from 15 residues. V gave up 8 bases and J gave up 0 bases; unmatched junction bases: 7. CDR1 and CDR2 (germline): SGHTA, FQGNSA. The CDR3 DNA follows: TGTGCCAGCTGCACTAGCGGTTCCAGCACAGATACGCAGTATTTT. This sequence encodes CASCTSGSSTDTQYF.

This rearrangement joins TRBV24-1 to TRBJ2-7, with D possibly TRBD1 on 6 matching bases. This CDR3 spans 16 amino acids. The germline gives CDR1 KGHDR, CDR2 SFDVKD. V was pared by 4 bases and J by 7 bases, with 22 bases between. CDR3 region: CATSDSGTWVYNEQYF. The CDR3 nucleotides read TGTGCCACCAGTGACTCCGGGACATGGGTCTACAATGAGCAGTACTTC.

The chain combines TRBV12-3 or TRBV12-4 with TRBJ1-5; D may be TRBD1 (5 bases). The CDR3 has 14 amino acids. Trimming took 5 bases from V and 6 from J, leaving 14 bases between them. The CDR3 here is CASSPPGISQPQHF. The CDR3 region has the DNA TGTGCCAGCAGTCCCCCAGGGATTAGTCAGCCCCAGCATTTT.

The CDR3 nucleotides are TGTGCCATCTCCCGGGAACCCGGGGAGACCCAGTACTTC. Translation: CAISREPGETQYF. The chain joins TRBV2 to TRBJ2-5, with TRBD2 as a possible D gene (5 bases). The CDR3 is 13 residues long. Germline CDR1 is SNHLY and CDR2 is FYNNEI. The V and J ends lost 10 bases and 5 bases respectively, with 17 bases between them.

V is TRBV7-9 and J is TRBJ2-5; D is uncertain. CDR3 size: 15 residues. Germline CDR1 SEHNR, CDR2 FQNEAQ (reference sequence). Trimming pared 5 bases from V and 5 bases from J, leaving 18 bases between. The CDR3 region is CASSTPYSQGETQYF. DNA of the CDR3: TGTGCCAGCAGCACACCGTACAGTCAAGGGGAGACCCAGTACTTC. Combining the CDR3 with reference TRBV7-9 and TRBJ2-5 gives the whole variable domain DTGVSQNPRHKITKRGQNVTFRCDPISEHNRLYWYRQTLGQGPEFLTYFQNEAQLEKSRLLSDRFSAERPKGSFSTLEIQRTEQGDSAMYLCASSTPYSQGETQYFGPGTRLLVL.

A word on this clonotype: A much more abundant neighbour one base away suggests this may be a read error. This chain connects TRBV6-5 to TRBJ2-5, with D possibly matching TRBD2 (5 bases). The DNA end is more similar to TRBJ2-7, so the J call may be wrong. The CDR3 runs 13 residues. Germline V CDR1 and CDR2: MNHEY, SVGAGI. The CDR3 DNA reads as TGTGCCAGCAGTGACGGGAAGGGCTACGAGCAGTACTTC. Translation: CASSDGKGYEQYF.

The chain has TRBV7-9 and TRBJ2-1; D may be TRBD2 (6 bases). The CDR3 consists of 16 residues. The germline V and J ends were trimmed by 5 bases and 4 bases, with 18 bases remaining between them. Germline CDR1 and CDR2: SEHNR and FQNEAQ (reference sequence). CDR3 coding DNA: TGTGCCAGCAGCCCTCGGATCGGCGGGATATACAATGAGCAGTTCTTC. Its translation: CASSPRIGGIYNEQFF. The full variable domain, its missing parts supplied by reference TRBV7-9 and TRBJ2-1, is DTGVSQNPRHKITKRGQNVTFRCDPISEHNRLYWYRQTLGQGPEFLTYFQNEAQLEKSRLLSDRFSAERPKGSFSTLEIQRTEQGDSAMYLCASSPRIGGIYNEQFFGPGTRLTVL.

DNA for the CDR3: TGTGCCAGCAGCTCCATCACCGCGGGCTACAATGAGCAGTACTTC. This gives the protein CASSSITAGYNEQYF. The V gene is TRBV9, the J gene TRBJ2-5; D may be TRBD2 (5 bases). The germline CDR1 and CDR2 sequences are SGDLS and YYNGEE. Trimming removed 4 bases at V and 11 bases at J, with 24 bases between. The CDR3 contains 15 residues.

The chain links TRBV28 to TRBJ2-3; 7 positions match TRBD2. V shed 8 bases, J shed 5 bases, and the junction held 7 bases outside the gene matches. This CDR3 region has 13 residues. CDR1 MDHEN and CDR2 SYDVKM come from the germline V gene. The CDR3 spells CASVRGGLDTQYF. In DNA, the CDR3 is TGTGCCAGCGTCCGGGGAGGGTTAGATACGCAGTATTTT.

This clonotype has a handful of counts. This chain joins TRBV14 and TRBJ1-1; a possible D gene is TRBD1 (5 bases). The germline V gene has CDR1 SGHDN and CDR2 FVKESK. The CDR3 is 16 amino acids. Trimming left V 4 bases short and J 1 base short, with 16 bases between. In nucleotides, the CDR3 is TGTGCCAGCAGCCTGATTGTCGGAAGGGGGAACACTGAAGCTTTCTTT. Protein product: CASSLIVGRGNTEAFF.

For the CDR3, the DNA is TGTGCCAGCAGTGGACTAGCGATAAATGAGCAGTTCTTC. It specifies CASSGLAINEQFF. V is TRBV2 and J is TRBJ2-1; 8 bases align to TRBD2. V shed 4 bases, J shed 7 bases, and the junction held 3 bases outside the gene matches. CDR3 length equals 13 residues. Looked up from germline, CDR1 is SNHLY and CDR2 is FYNNEI.

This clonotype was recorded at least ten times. The CDR3 sequence: CSVDGRPTDTQYF. The CDR3 DNA follows: TGCAGCGTTGATGGACGTCCCACAGATACGCAGTATTTT. The chain combines TRBV29-1 with TRBJ2-3, with D unresolved. The CDR3 loop spans 13 amino acids. Looked up from germline, CDR1 is SQVTM and CDR2 is ANQGSEA. Trimming cost V 3 bases and J 2 bases, with 9 bases left between them.

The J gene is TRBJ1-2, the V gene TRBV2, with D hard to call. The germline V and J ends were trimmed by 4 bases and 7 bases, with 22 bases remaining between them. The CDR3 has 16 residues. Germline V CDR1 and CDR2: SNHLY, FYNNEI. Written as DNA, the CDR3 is TGTGCCAGCAGTGCCGTACCGCCCGGTCCGATTAGTGGCTACACCTTC. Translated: CASSAVPPGPISGYTF. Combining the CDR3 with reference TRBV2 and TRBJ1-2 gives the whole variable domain EPEVTQTPSHQVTQMGQEVILRCVPISNHLYFYWYRQILGQKVEFLVSFYNNEISEKSEIFDDQFSVERPDGSNFTLKIRSTKLEDSAMYFCASSAVPPGPISGYTFGSGTRLTVV.

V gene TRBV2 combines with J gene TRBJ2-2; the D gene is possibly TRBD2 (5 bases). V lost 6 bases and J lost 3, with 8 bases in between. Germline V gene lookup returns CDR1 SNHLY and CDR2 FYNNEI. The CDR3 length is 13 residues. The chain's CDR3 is CASRGAYTGELFF. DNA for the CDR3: TGTGCCAGCAGGGGAGCTTACACCGGGGAGCTGTTTTTT.

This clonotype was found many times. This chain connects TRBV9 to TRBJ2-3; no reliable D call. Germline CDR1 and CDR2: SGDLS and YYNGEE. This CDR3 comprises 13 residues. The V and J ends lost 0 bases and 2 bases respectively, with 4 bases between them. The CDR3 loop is CASSVVDTDTQYF. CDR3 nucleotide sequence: TGTGCCAGCAGCGTAGTCGACACAGATACGCAGTATTTT.

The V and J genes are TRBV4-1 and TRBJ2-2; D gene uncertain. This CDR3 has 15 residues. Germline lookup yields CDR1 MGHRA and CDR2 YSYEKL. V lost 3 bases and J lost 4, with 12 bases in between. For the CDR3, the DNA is TGCGCCAGCAGCCAGCCCCGGGTTGCCACCGGGGAGCTGTTTTTT. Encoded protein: CASSQPRVATGELFF.

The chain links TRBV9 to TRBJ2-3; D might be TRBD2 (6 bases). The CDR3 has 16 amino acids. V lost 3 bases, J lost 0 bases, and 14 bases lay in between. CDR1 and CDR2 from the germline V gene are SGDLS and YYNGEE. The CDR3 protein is CASSERAGTSTDTQYF. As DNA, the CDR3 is TGTGCCAGCAGCGAGAGGGCCGGGACTAGCACAGATACGCAGTATTTT.